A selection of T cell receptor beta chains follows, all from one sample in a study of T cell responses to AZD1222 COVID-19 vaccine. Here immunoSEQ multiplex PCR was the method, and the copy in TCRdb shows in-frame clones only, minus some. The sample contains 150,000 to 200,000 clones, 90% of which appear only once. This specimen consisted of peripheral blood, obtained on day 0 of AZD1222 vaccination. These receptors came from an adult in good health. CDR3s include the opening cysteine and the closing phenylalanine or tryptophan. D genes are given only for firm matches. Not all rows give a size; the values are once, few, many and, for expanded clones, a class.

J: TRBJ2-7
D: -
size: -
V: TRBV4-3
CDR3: CASSLERTLEQYF
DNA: TGCGCCAGCAGCCTAGAGAGGACATTGGAGCAGTACTTC

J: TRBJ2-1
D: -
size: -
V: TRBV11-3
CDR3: CASSLAGVNNEQFF
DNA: TGTGCCAGCAGCTTAGCGGGGGTAAACAATGAGCAGTTCTTC

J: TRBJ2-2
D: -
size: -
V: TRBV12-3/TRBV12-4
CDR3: CASSSQGTGELFF
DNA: TGTGCCAGCAGTTCACAGGGCACCGGGGAGCTGTTTTTT

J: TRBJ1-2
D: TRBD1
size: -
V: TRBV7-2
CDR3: CASSLDVGTGLEGYTF
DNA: TGTGCCAGCAGCTTAGATGTGGGGACAGGTCTTGAAGGCTACACCTTC

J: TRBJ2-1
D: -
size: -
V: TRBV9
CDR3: CASSVWRGQLSPEQFF
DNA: TGTGCCAGCAGCGTGTGGAGAGGACAACTGTCTCCTGAGCAGTTCTTC

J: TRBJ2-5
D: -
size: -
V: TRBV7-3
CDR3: CASSLLGETQYF
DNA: TGTGCCAGCAGCTTATTGGGAGAGACCCAGTACTTC

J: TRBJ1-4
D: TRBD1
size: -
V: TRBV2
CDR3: CASSEDLGGRGKLFF
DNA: TGTGCCAGCAGTGAGGACCTAGGGGGCCGTGGGAAACTGTTTTTT

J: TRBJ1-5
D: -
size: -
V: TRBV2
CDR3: CASTNSNQPQHF
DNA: TGTGCCAGCACTAATAGCAATCAGCCCCAGCATTTT

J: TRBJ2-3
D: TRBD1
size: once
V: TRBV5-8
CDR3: CASSLDLTGGLTDTQYF
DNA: TGTGCCAGCAGCTTGGACCTCACAGGGGGCTTGACAGATACGCAGTATTTT

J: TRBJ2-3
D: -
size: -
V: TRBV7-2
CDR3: CASSLKGDTQYF
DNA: TGTGCCAGCAGCTTAAAGGGAGATACGCAGTATTTT

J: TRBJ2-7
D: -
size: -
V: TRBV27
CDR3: CASSRLPGPGYEQYF
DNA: TGTGCCAGCAGCAGACTTCCGGGACCAGGCTACGAGCAGTACTTC